This T cell receptor (beta chain) appears in the sequencing data of a study of T cell responses to AZD1222 COVID-19 vaccine. Study at large: Doses given second, at about 4 or about 12 weeks, were pooled. Study conclusions and caveats: Repertoires in all cases were sampled only once the peak T cell response had passed. The CD4 TCRs associated with vaccination extended across spike and predominated at 160-218 and 743-854.

Measured with immunoSEQ multiplex PCR; TCRdb has only the in-frame clones, and not every one. In the table there are 120,000 or so clones, around 92% of which are singletons. The CDR3 is 17 amino acids. Germline CDR1 and CDR2: ENHRY and SYGVKD. V trimming: 5 bases; J trimming: 0 bases; junction bases outside the gene matches: 5. To note about this clone: Its antigen is unidentified.

This sequence joins TRBV10-3 and TRBJ2-6; the match to TRBD1 covers 9 bases. This clonotype was sampled from an adult in good health. The input for sequencing was peripheral blood, taken on day 0 of AZD1222 vaccination. The CDR3 DNA reads as TGTGCCATCAGTCGGACAGGGGTTGGCTCTGGGGCCAACGTCCTGACTTTC. Translating gives CAISRTGVGSGANVLTF.